This TCR beta chain was captured in a study of cytomegalovirus exposure and HLA in healthy donors. Regarding the study as a whole: It was assumed in the presence/absence analyses that sequencing depth was roughly uniform across donors.

On this clone itself: The antigen is not known.

The primer mix had 60 Vbeta and 13 Jbeta primers. TCRdb's copy holds only in-frame clones and misses some; the assay was immunoSEQ multiplex PCR. The table records around 67,000 clones, around 78% of them present only once. J gave up 0 bases and V 5 bases, and 9 bases lay outside the gene matches. Germline V gene lookup returns CDR1 SGHTA and CDR2 FQGNSA. This CDR3 is 16 amino acids long. The receptor was derived from a man aged 18 to 30 in good health and CMV-seropositive. Sequences were obtained from PBMCs. The chain couples TRBV7-2 to TRBJ2-7; 8 bases are shared with TRBD1. The DNA of the CDR3 is TGTGCCAGCAGCCAGTACCCGACAGGGGTCTCCTACGAGCAGTACTTC. It codes for CASSQYPTGVSYEQYF.